The source of this T cell receptor beta chain is a study of shared clonotypes between healthy human individuals (dated by TCRdb to the early 2020s). Concerning the study at large: The cohort included a few men and a couple of women between 18 and 49 years of age. Libraries were prepared and TCR repertoires were sequenced by different laboratories using diverse techniques, in order to increase sequencing depth and limit assay-specific biases. Between about 0.94 and 10 billion PBMCs per donor were obtained by leukapheresis. To estimate repertoire size and how much clonotype sharing occurs between individuals, the study deeply sequenced the blood TCR repertoires of 5 or 6 healthy adults. For each donor, CD4 naive and CD4 memory were each given three plates, CD8 naive was given two plates, and CD8 memory was given one plate.

The full study reports these points: Pairwise subsampling indicated that sequencing depth was expected to affect the degree of clonotype sharing among donors. The small number of donors limited the genetic and exposure-history diversity represented. Higher generation probabilities were observed for clonotypes shared by all four sorted-subset donors than for non-shared clonotypes. Naive subsets generally had larger estimated clonotype richness than memory subsets. Across four donors, around 5% of naive CD4, 3% to 4% of naive CD8, approximately 2.5% of memory CD4, and approximately 0.4% of memory CD8 clonotypes were shared. Sampling was restricted to blood, and TCR repertoires in tissues likely differ from the TCR repertoires found in blood. Even with the large sequencing depth, rarefaction of the sorted-subset datasets indicated that sequencing was incomplete.

The donors were healthy, HIV-negative adults who had no recently reported acute infections or vaccinations. Every donor was a Caucasian adult living in Nashville, Tennessee, USA. CD4+ T cells were enriched by magnetic negative selection, after which naive cells were positively selected on CD45RA and the negative fraction was taken as the memory subset. After blood collection by leukapheresis, PBMCs were isolated using Ficoll-Histopaque density gradient centrifugation and then cryopreserved in the vapor phase of liquid nitrogen. Analytical flow cytometry was used to check the purity and quantity of every magnetically sorted T cell population. From each sorted fraction, genomic DNA was isolated and quantified by UV absorbance on a Nanodrop 2000c. TCR CDR3 regions were amplified from genomic DNA by multiplex PCR using the deep immunoSEQ assay. For each cell subset, the extracted genomic DNA was distributed evenly across all wells of several immunoSEQ 96-well plates, and each plate served as one replicate. Each replicate PCR for sorted subsets received about 220 ng genomic DNA, equal to tens of thousands of T cell genomes. The purified libraries were quantified using a Qubit 3.0 fluorometer, sized with a Bioanalyzer 2100, and then quantified again using the KAPA Library Quantification kit. Each immunoSEQ 96-well plate was sequenced on its own single-read 150-cycle Illumina NextSeq 550 flow cell. The paper's processing steps were these. The immunoSEQ output contained only junctional sequences without quality scores, so filtering could not match that applied to full-length reads. Sequences were annotated with PyIR, a Python wrapper for IgBLAST v1.9, using IMGT germline references to assign V/J genes and CDR3. Reads with weak V/J assignments (E-value above 1e-6), missing CDR3, stop codons, out-of-frame junctions, or ambiguous translated residues were removed. V3J clonotypes were defined by identical inferred V gene, J gene, and CDR3 amino acid sequence. Percentage overlap between repertoires was computed as shared unique clonotypes divided by the size of the smaller repertoire. Three approaches were used to assess repertoire richness: RTK rarefaction, the Chao1 estimator, and Recon v2.1 estimates of unobserved clonotypes. For all TCRbeta clonotypes obtained by the gDNA method from several donors, generation probabilities were computed with OLGA. TCRdb retrieved this table from immuneACCESS and kept in-frame rearrangements only. Not all clones are present; in checked studies, unresolved V genes account for under half, and no reason is known for the remainder. The V and J calls and clone size are taken from that table; D and trimming were inferred from the DNA. This sample lists millions of clones; roughly nine tenths were detected once. The biggest ten clones account for 0.14% of the sample.

Concerning this clone: The antigen this receptor binds is unknown. No clone much larger than this one lies a single base away; base qualities are absent.

Sample: naive CD4+ T cells sorted from blood. What the cell subset or site label conveys for this sample: CD45RA+ positively selected. The TCR comes from a young man in good health.

At the DNA level, the sequence is TGTGCCAGCAGTTACGCGGGCTCTGAAGCTTTCTTT. This sequence encodes CASSYAGSEAFF. This chain joins TRBV6-6 to TRBJ1-1, with no D gene named confidently. The germline V gene encodes CDR1 MNHNY and CDR2 SVGAGI (reference sequence). Reading from cysteine to phenylalanine, the CDR3 counts 12 amino acids. Of the read, only the CDR3 DNA is kept; its 36 bases are in frame from base 1. V is pared back by 2 bases and J by 6 bases, with 7 bases lying between the germline termini.